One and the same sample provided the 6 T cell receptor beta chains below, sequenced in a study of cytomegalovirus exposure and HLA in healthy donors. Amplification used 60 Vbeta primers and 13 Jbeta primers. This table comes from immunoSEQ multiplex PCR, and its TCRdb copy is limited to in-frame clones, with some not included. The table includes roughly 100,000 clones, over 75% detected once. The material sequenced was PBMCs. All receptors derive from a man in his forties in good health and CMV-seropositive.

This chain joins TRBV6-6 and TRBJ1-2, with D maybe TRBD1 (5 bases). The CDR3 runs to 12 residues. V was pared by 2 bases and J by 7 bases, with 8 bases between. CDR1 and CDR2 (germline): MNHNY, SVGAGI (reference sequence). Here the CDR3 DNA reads TGTGCCAGCAGTTACAGGGGTGGTGGCTACACCTTC. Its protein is CASSYRGGGYTF.

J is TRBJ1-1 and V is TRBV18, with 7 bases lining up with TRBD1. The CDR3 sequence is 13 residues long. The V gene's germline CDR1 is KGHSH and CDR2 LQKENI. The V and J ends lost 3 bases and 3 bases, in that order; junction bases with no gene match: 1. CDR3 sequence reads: CASSPDRDTEAFF. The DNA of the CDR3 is TGTGCCAGCTCACCCGACAGGGACACTGAAGCTTTCTTT.

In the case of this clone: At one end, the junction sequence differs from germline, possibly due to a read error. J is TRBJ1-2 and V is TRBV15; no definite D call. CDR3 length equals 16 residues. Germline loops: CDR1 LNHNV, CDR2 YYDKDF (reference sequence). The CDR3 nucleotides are TGTGCCATCAGCAGAGATTCATGGGCCAAGAACTATGGCTACACCTTC. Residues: CAISRDSWAKNYGYTF.

The CDR3 coding sequence is TGTGCCAGCAGCTCACTAGCGGGAGAGGAGACCCAGTACTTC. Amino acids: CASSSLAGEETQYF. This sequence joins TRBV28 and TRBJ2-5; 11 bases are a match to TRBD2. The V gene's germline CDR1 is MDHEN and CDR2 SYDVKM. CDR3 length: 14 amino acids. The trim removed 6 bases at V and 5 bases at J, leaving 5 bases unmatched.

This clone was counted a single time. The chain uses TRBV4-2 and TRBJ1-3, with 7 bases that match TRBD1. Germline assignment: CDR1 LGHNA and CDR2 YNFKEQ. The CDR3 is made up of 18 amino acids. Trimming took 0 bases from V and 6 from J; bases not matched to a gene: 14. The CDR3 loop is CASSQETPGRGFENTIYF. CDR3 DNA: TGTGCCAGCAGCCAAGAGACCCCCGGCAGGGGGTTTGAAAACACCATATATTTT.

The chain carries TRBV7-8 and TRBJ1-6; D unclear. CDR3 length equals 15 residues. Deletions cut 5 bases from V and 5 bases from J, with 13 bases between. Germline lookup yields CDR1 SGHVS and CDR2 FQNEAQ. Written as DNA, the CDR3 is TGTGCCAGCAGCATGAACAGAGGGAATAATTCACCCCTCCACTTT. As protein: CASSMNRGNNSPLHF.